These 16 T cell receptor beta chains originate from one sample sequenced in a study of regulatory T cells in long-lasting Graves disease. HTBI primers from iRepertoire and Arm-PCR of CDR3 regions yielded the TCR beta libraries. TCRdb re-called the multiplex PCR reads with MiXCR, one entry per CDR3 protein. The table records 360,000 or so distinct CDR3 sequences, about an eighth of them present only once. Time point noted: newly diagnosed GD, antithyroid drugs for less than 3 months. The TCR library was prepared using RNA isolated from PBMCs. These data were also filed under a second study, of T cells in Graves' hyperthyroidism and ophthalmopathy.

The sequences come from peripheral blood mononuclear cells (PBMCs), collected at new diagnosis, from a patient treated with antithyroid drugs. Receptors were obtained from a woman under 30 with Graves disease.

This clonotype was seen at least ten times. This chain uses TRBV6-1 with TRBJ2-5, with a tentative D call TRBD1 (5 bases). The length of the CDR3 is 16 residues. V lost 7 bases and J 4 bases, leaving 22 bases between the germline ends. Germline V lookup: CDR1 MNHNS, CDR2 SASEGT. The CDR3 is CASTEGATVRLETQYF. CDR3 sequence (DNA): TGTGCCAGCACCGAAGGGGCCACAGTTAGGTTAGAGACCCAGTACTTC.

There are a few counts of this clonotype. The CDR3, as DNA: TGTGCCAGCACCCGAAGGGGAGTACGGACAGATACGCAGTATTTT. It translates to CASTRRGVRTDTQYF. The chain couples TRBV7-9 to TRBJ2-3, with D perhaps matching TRBD1 or TRBD2 (5 bases each). The length of the CDR3 is 15 residues. CDR1 and CDR2 from the germline V gene are SEHNR and FQNEAQ (reference sequence). Trimming took 7 bases from V and 3 from J, leaving 17 bases between them.

This clonotype appeared many times. The CDR3: CASSPSGVAKNIQYF. The CDR3 DNA reads as TGTGCCAGCAGCCCCTCGGGGGTAGCCAAAAACATTCAGTACTTC. This rearrangement joins TRBV7-3 to TRBJ2-4; perhaps TRBD2 as D (6 bases). Germline assignment: CDR1 SGHTA and CDR2 FQGTGA. Trimming cost V 5 bases and J 0 bases, with 11 bases left between them. The CDR3 has 15 residues. The variable domain in full, with the rest retrieved from reference TRBV7-3 and TRBJ2-4, is GAGVSQTPSNKVTEKGKYVELRCDPISGHTALYWYRQSLGQGPEFLIYFQGTGAADDSGLPNDRFFAVRPEGSVSTLKIQRTERGDSAVYLCASSPSGVAKNIQYFGAGTRLSVL.

This clonotype was seen more than once but under ten times. The genes are TRBV2 and TRBJ2-1; the match to TRBD2 covers 7 bases. Germline lookup yields CDR1 SNHLY and CDR2 FYNNEI. The CDR3 has 19 residues. V dropped 7 bases and J dropped 8; count of bases not matched to a gene: 26. CDR3 sequence (DNA): TGTGCCAGCATGATCCGGTCTGGAGTAGCGGGTCTCCAACGGTATGAGCAGTTCTTC. It translates to CASMIRSGVAGLQRYEQFF.

This CDR3 reads CASSELSFGTGGTGELFF. Here the CDR3 DNA reads TGTGCCAGCAGTGAATTAAGTTTTGGGACAGGGGGCACCGGGGAGCTGTTTTTT. The V call is TRBV25-1, the J call TRBJ2-2, with TRBD1 identical over 11 bases. J gave up 4 bases and V 1 base, and 8 bases lay outside the gene matches. This CDR3 is 18 amino acids long. Per the germline V gene, CDR1 is MGHDK and CDR2 is SYGVNS.

This clonotype was found many times. V usage is TRBV7-9 and J usage is TRBJ2-2; no definite D call. V was trimmed by 0 bases and J by 5 bases, leaving 1 base between them. Germline V gene data show CDR1 as SEHNR and CDR2 as FQNEAQ (reference sequence). The CDR3 length is 12 residues. This chain's CDR3 is CASSLATGELFF. CDR3 coding DNA: TGTGCCAGCAGCTTAGCGACCGGGGAGCTGTTTTTT.

The V call is TRBV20-1, the J call TRBJ2-2, with 8 bases fitting TRBD2. V shed 1 base and J 6 bases; nucleotides not matched to a gene: 7. The CDR3 spans 15 residues. Looked up from germline, CDR1 is DFQATT and CDR2 is SNEGSKA (reference sequence). CDR3 protein: CSARAPGGSPGELFF. The CDR3 bases are TGCAGTGCTAGAGCCCCGGGGGGGTCCCCCGGGGAGCTGTTTTTT.

This clonotype was counted at least ten times. The chain uses TRBV2 and TRBJ2-5; 13 bases are shared with TRBD2. Germline V gives CDR1 SNHLY, CDR2 FYNNEI. Germline trimming cut 6 bases from V and 4 bases from J; bases unmatched to any gene: 8. The CDR3 loop spans 16 amino acids. This CDR3 reads CASSRTSGSLRETQYF. The CDR3 coding sequence is TGTGCCAGCAGCCGGACTAGCGGGAGTTTAAGAGAGACCCAGTACTTC.

The sample holds a few counts of this clonotype. The chain joins TRBV7-2 to TRBJ2-7, with unresolved D. There are 15 residues in the CDR3. In germline, CDR1 is SGHTA, CDR2 FQGNSA. V was clipped by 1 base and J by 2 bases, with 12 bases between them. The CDR3 DNA reads TGTGCCAGCAGCTTAGGCCGCGGAAGGACCTACGAGCAGTACGTC. It is translated as CASSLGRGRTYEQYV.

This clonotype was seen many times. V is TRBV11-2 and J is TRBJ1-6; 7 positions match TRBD1. The CDR3 totals 16 residues. The V segment lost 5 bases and the J segment 7 bases; nucleotides outside the gene matches: 11. Per the germline V gene, CDR1 is SGHAT and CDR2 is FQNNGV. Here the CDR3 DNA reads TGTGCCAGCAGCCCGACCGGGACAGCGTCCAATTCACCCCTCCACTTT. It specifies CASSPTGTASNSPLHF.

J is TRBJ1-2 and V is TRBV2; 11 positions agree with TRBD1. This CDR3 region has 15 residues. With V trimmed by 6 bases and J by 4 bases, 7 bases remained unmatched. Per germline, CDR1 SNHLY and CDR2 FYNNEI. This CDR3 reads CASRGGTGGVYGYTF. CDR3 bases: TGTGCCAGCAGGGGGGGGACAGGGGGAGTCTATGGCTACACCTTC.

In its sample, this clonotype was seen many times. This chain connects TRBV2 to TRBJ1-4; D gene ambiguous. V was shortened by 7 bases and J by 0 bases, with 15 bases between the two germline ends. The CDR3 is 16 amino acids. Germline assignment: CDR1 SNHLY and CDR2 FYNNEI. CDR3 sequence reads: CASTQAGSATNEKLFF. CDR3 DNA: TGTGCCAGCACTCAAGCGGGGAGTGCAACTAATGAAAAACTGTTTTTT. Using reference TRBV2 and TRBJ1-4 for the parts outside the CDR3, the full variable domain is EPEVTQTPSHQVTQMGQEVILRCVPISNHLYFYWYRQILGQKVEFLVSFYNNEISEKSEIFDDQFSVERPDGSNFTLKIRSTKLEDSAMYFCASTQAGSATNEKLFFGSGTQLSVL.

This clonotype was picked up a small number of times. This may stem from a read error, because a much larger clone lies one nucleotide away. The chain combines TRBV18 with TRBJ1-1, with D unclear. Germline values: CDR1 KGHSH, CDR2 LQKENI. The CDR3 is 13 residues long. Trimming cost V 8 bases and J 3 bases, with 13 bases left between them. Here the CDR3 reads CASPLSTDTEAFF. The CDR3 DNA sequence: TGTGCCAGCCCACTCTCGACGGACACTGAAGCTTTCTTT.

This clonotype was seen repeatedly, ten times or more. V usage is TRBV12-3 or TRBV12-4 and J usage is TRBJ2-7, with 11 bases matching TRBD2. The V gene end was trimmed by 3 bases and the J gene end by 4 bases; junction bases not matched to a gene: 2. CDR3 length: 14 amino acids. The CDR3 here is CASSFGTSGYEQYF. The CDR3 DNA reads TGTGCCAGCAGTTTTGGGACTAGCGGATACGAGCAGTACTTC.

This clonotype was found a few times. This sequence joins TRBV7-3 and TRBJ2-1; D remains ambiguous. V was shortened by 2 bases and J by 7 bases, with 9 bases between the two germline ends. The germline CDR1 and CDR2 sequences are SGHTA and FQGTGA. This CDR3 comprises 13 residues. The CDR3 region is CASSLSERNEQFF. The CDR3 DNA reads as TGTGCCAGCAGCTTATCCGAGAGGAATGAGCAGTTCTTC.

This clonotype was seen many times. The CDR3 sequence is CASSQDGPTNQPQHF. CDR3 nucleotides: TGCGCCAGCAGCCAAGATGGGCCGACAAATCAGCCCCAGCATTTT. The chain employs TRBV4-3 and TRBJ1-5; D is ambiguous. This CDR3 has 15 residues. Trimming stripped 0 bases from V and 4 bases from J, with 10 bases between. CDR1 and CDR2 from the germline V gene are LGHNA and YSLEER.